Sequencing of this TCR beta chain was carried out in a study of human T cells and chemical hapten exposure. This clonotype has a count of ten or more. The antigen is undetermined. The time point was: patch test 3, about 24 weeks after DPC sensitization. Treatment indicated: therapeutic diphenylcyclopropenone sensitization with weekly scalp DPC. In germline, CDR1 is SEHNR, CDR2 FQNEAQ (reference sequence). This CDR3 region has 14 residues. The V and J ends lost 4 bases and 5 bases respectively, with 14 bases between them. Whole-study results and caveats: After DPC sensitization, TCRs above 1 in 1000 frequency showed no change.

In the source study's methods: The number of TCRs in each sample had a median of approximately 90,000 and spanned roughly 20,000 to 750,000. TCRdb recomputed calls from the RACE reads with MiXCR, one row per CDR3 protein. TCRdb, not the authors, supplied the V and J calls. Of 30,000 or so distinct CDR3 sequences listed, about 5.6% are singletons. Source: whole blood, taken in connection with sensitization to the hapten diphenylcyclopropenone (DPC). The rearrangement links TRBV7-9 to TRBJ2-5; D is perhaps TRBD1 or TRBD2 (5 bases each). This clonotype was obtained from a man aged 30 to 39 with alopecia areata. Some clones in this sample may be carry-over from other donors' samples. As DNA, the CDR3 is TGTGCCAGCAGCTCTGGGGGAAGTGGTGAGACCCAGTACTTC. Translation gives CASSSGGSGETQYF.